One sample yielded the 26 T cell receptor beta chains listed below, sequenced in a study of PD-1 blockade in classical Hodgkin lymphoma (TCRdb year 2020). Libraries were constructed by the immunoSEQ multiplex PCR assay. This is the immuneACCESS table as TCRdb keeps it, with only in-frame sequences that have V and J called. A part of the clones is gone; compared with another copy, unresolved V genes explain less than half, and the rest is unexplained. The sample contains 15,000 or so clones, around 75% of them found a single time. The top ten clones comprise 4.6% of the sample. According to the study, the label for this sample's time point signals: cycle 1 day 1 (C1D1), immediately before nivolumab initiation. Relapse after autologous stem cell transplantation had occurred in all trial patients, and cohorts A, B and C were distinguished by prior brentuximab vedotin exposure. The sample consisted of peripheral blood mononuclear cells (PBMCs), taken at baseline. These TCRs come from a human donor with classical Hodgkin lymphoma.

In this sample, this clone turned up once. This chain joins TRBV4-1 and TRBJ2-3, with D possibly being TRBD2 (6 bases). V lost 8 bases and J lost 1, with 19 bases in between. CDR3 length equals 16 residues. Germline V lookup: CDR1 MGHRA, CDR2 YSYEKL. The CDR3, as DNA: TGCGCCAGCGGGCGGTCGGGGGACCTCGGCACAGATACGCAGTATTTT. Amino acid sequence: CASGRSGDLGTDTQYF.

Concerning this clone itself: Germline and junction disagree at one end, which may indicate a read error. The rearrangement uses TRBV14 and TRBJ2-7; unclear D gene. The CDR3 runs to 12 residues. Germline CDR1 reads SGHDN; CDR2 reads FVKESK. In DNA, the CDR3 is TGTGCCAGCAGCCAACTGGGGATGGCGCCGAACTTC. This encodes CASSQLGMAPNF.

This clone has a handful of counts. The chain links TRBV28 to TRBJ1-5; no clear D. The CDR3 consists of 13 residues. The germline gives CDR1 MDHEN, CDR2 SYDVKM. Trimming took off 5 bases at V and 4 bases at J, with 9 bases between the two ends. This CDR3 is CASSPGLNQPQHF. DNA for the CDR3: TGTGCCAGCAGTCCTGGACTAAATCAGCCCCAGCATTTT. The full variable domain, in which reference TRBV28 and TRBJ1-5 provide the parts outside the CDR3, is DVKVTQSSRYLVKRTGEKVFLECVQDMDHENMFWYRQDPGLGLRLIYFSYDVKMKEKGDIPEGYSVSREKKERFSLILESASTNQTSMYLCASSPGLNQPQHFGDGTRLSIL.

The rearrangement joins TRBV4-1 to TRBJ2-2; 11 bases are shared with TRBD1. V was pared by 3 bases and J by 0 bases, with 12 bases of the junction left unmatched. Germline V CDR1 and CDR2: MGHRA, YSYEKL. This CDR3 is built from 20 residues. The CDR3 here is CASSQRPPGQGVANTGELFF. CDR3 nucleotide sequence: TGCGCCAGCAGCCAGAGGCCCCCGGGACAGGGGGTTGCGAACACCGGGGAGCTGTTTTTT.

The CDR3 nucleotides are TGTGCCAGCTCACCGACTATGCCCCTTAGGTACAATGAGCAGTTCTTC. This gives the protein CASSPTMPLRYNEQFF. The chain couples TRBV18 to TRBJ2-1; D possibly corresponds to TRBD2 (5 bases). The germline CDR1 and CDR2 sequences are KGHSH and LQKENI. Trimming pared 3 bases from V and 4 bases from J, leaving 16 bases between. The CDR3 spans 16 residues.

The chain has TRBV29-1 and TRBJ2-1; 13 nucleotides agree with TRBD2. The V gene's germline CDR1 is SQVTM and CDR2 ANQGSEA. The CDR3 sequence is 17 residues long. V shed 1 base, J shed 7 bases, and the junction held 10 bases outside the gene matches. This chain's CDR3 is CSVEGGGTSGIGNEQFF. The CDR3 DNA sequence: TGCAGCGTTGAAGGGGGTGGGACTAGCGGGATAGGGAATGAGCAGTTCTTC.

The CDR3: CASSGAGAKNIQYF. In nucleotides, the CDR3 is TGTGCCAGTAGCGGGGCCGGGGCCAAAAACATTCAGTACTTC. The V call is TRBV6-6, the J call TRBJ2-4; TRBD2 aligns across 8 bases. The germline CDR1 and CDR2 sequences are MNHNY and SVGAGI (reference sequence). Unmatched junction bases numbered 5, after V lost 9 bases and J lost 1 base. The CDR3 is 14 residues long.

The rearrangement joins TRBV5-1 to TRBJ2-1; 7 bases map to TRBD2. From germline, CDR1 is SGHRS and CDR2 YFSETQ. The junction had 4 bases not matched to a gene; V was cut back by 4 bases and J by 0 bases. This CDR3 has 15 amino acids. CDR3 bases: TGCGCCAGCAGCGCTGGGGGGGGCTCCTACAATGAGCAGTTCTTC. This gives the protein CASSAGGGSYNEQFF.

The chain is built from TRBV29-1 and TRBJ2-7; TRBD2 matches 10 bases. V lost 2 bases to trimming and J lost 7 bases; unmatched junction nucleotides: 5. The germline V gene has CDR1 SQVTM and CDR2 ANQGSEA. This CDR3 contains 13 residues. In DNA form, the CDR3 reads TGCAGCGTTGAACCTAGCGGGAGTAATGAGCAGTACTTC. This gives the protein CSVEPSGSNEQYF.

The chain recombines TRBV6-5 with TRBJ2-7; 12 bases fit TRBD2. CDR3 length: 15 residues. Trimming cost V 5 bases and J 1 base; bases outside gene matches: 3. Germline V gene sequence: CDR1 MNHEY, CDR2 SVGAGI. The CDR3 coding sequence is TGTGCCAGCAGTCGGACTAGCGGGACGTCCTACGAGCAGTACTTC. Its protein product is CASSRTSGTSYEQYF.

The chain has TRBV7-2 and TRBJ2-1; D is undetermined. Germline V gene data show CDR1 as SGHTA and CDR2 as FQGNSA. The CDR3 consists of 12 residues. The V end lost 5 bases, the J end lost 6 bases, and 8 bases lay between the germline ends. The CDR3 sequence: CASSPVGNEQFF. The CDR3 coding sequence is TGTGCCAGCAGCCCCGTGGGCAATGAGCAGTTCTTC.

This rearrangement joins TRBV7-9 to TRBJ2-3, with D tentatively TRBD2 (5 bases). The V gene lost 8 bases and the J gene lost 3 bases, with 12 bases spanning the gap. Germline loops: CDR1 SEHNR, CDR2 FQNEAQ (reference sequence). The CDR3 runs to 13 residues. As DNA, the CDR3 is TGTGCCAGCGGAACGAGAGGGACAGATACGCAGTATTTT. It encodes CASGTRGTDTQYF. The variable domain in full, with the rest retrieved from reference TRBV7-9 and TRBJ2-3, is DTGVSQNPRHKITKRGQNVTFRCDPISEHNRLYWYRQTLGQGPEFLTYFQNEAQLEKSRLLSDRFSAERPKGSFSTLEIQRTEQGDSAMYLCASGTRGTDTQYFGPGTRLTVL.

This sequence joins TRBV29-1 and TRBJ2-7; D ambiguous. With 6 bases removed from V and 2 bases from J, the gap between germline ends came to 14 bases. The CDR3 runs to 13 residues. Germline V gene lookup returns CDR1 SQVTM and CDR2 ANQGSEA. The CDR3 is CSVRIKGPYEQYF. The DNA for the CDR3 is TGCAGCGTCAGGATCAAGGGTCCCTACGAGCAGTACTTC.

The chain joins TRBV6-1 to TRBJ2-2; 12 positions agree with TRBD2. Trimming removed 6 bases from V and 6 bases from J; junction bases left unmatched: 5. The CDR3 length is 15 residues. CDR1 and CDR2 (germline): MNHNS, SASEGT. The CDR3 protein is CASRWTSGNSGELFF. In nucleotides, the CDR3 is TGTGCCAGCAGGTGGACTAGCGGGAATTCCGGGGAGCTGTTTTTT.

The V and J genes are TRBV15 and TRBJ2-2, with D possibly matching TRBD2 (5 bases). V lost 0 bases, J lost 2 bases, and 13 bases lay in between. The CDR3 is 17 residues long. Looked up from germline, CDR1 is LNHNV and CDR2 is YYDKDF (reference sequence). CDR3 sequence (DNA): TGTGCCACCAGCAGAGAGGCGGCGGGTCCTAACACCGGGGAGCTGTTTTTT. Protein sequence: CATSREAAGPNTGELFF.

The CDR3 sequence: CAWSPALSYEQYF. CDR3 in DNA: TGTGCCTGGAGTCCCGCCTTATCCTACGAGCAGTACTTC. The chain recombines TRBV30 with TRBJ2-7, with unresolved D. The CDR3 length is 13 residues. Per germline, CDR1 GTSNPN and CDR2 SVGIG (reference sequence). V was clipped by 2 bases and J by 1 base, with 9 bases between them.

The chain is built from TRBV5-1 and TRBJ1-2; D gene unclear. CDR3 length: 16 amino acids. From germline, CDR1 is SGHRS and CDR2 YFSETQ. Trimming cost V 5 bases and J 5 bases, with 22 bases left between them. Here the CDR3 DNA reads TGCGCCAGCAGGCAAGGTTTCGGGCAGACAACTTATGGCTACACCTTC. Translating gives CASRQGFGQTTYGYTF.

J is TRBJ2-7 and V is TRBV7-2; D is undetermined. The CDR3 consists of 15 residues. Trimming cost V 2 bases and J 0 bases, with 11 bases left between them. The V gene's germline CDR1 is SGHTA and CDR2 FQGNSA. The CDR3 protein is CASSLRYQSSYEQYF. As DNA, the CDR3 is TGTGCCAGCAGCTTACGGTATCAGAGCTCCTACGAGCAGTACTTC.

The chain employs TRBV7-9 and TRBJ1-4, with TRBD1 matching 7 bases. CDR3 length: 15 residues. In germline, CDR1 is SEHNR, CDR2 FQNEAQ (reference sequence). The ends lost 5 bases at V and 7 bases at J; junction bases unmatched: 10. DNA of the CDR3: TGTGCCAGCAGCCTCAGGGGGGCGCAAGGTGAAAAACTGTTTTTT. It specifies CASSLRGAQGEKLFF.

This clone has a handful of counts. The chain recombines TRBV28 with TRBJ1-4; D perhaps matches TRBD1 (5 bases). Germline CDR1 and CDR2: MDHEN and SYDVKM. Deletions cut 6 bases from V and 5 bases from J, with 10 bases between. This CDR3 is built from 13 residues. CDR3 nucleotide sequence: TGTGCCAGCAGAAGACAGTTAAATGAAAAACTGTTTTTT. Its protein product is CASRRQLNEKLFF.

The chain carries TRBV11-2 and TRBJ2-1; 10 bases map to TRBD2. The V gene's germline CDR1 is SGHAT and CDR2 FQNNGV. V shed 5 bases, J shed 8 bases, and the junction held 3 bases outside the gene matches. This CDR3 is built from 13 residues. The CDR3 loop is CASSPGTSDEQFF. The CDR3 nucleotides read TGTGCCAGCAGCCCCGGGACTAGCGATGAGCAGTTCTTC.

Here the CDR3 DNA reads TGTGCCAGCAGTTTATTACAGGGAGGCAATCAGCCCCAGCATTTT. This gives the protein CASSLLQGGNQPQHF. The chain uses TRBV6-1 and TRBJ1-5, with TRBD1 as a possible D gene (6 bases). The CDR3 contains 15 residues. CDR1 and CDR2 from the germline V gene are MNHNS and SASEGT. V lost 5 bases, J lost 2 bases, and 13 bases lay in between.

This clone appeared once. The chain is built from TRBV5-1 and TRBJ2-7, with 9 bases lining up with TRBD1. This CDR3 region has 16 residues. Trimming at V came to 3 bases and at J to 5 bases, leaving 12 bases not matched to a gene. Germline V gene data show CDR1 as SGHRS and CDR2 as YFSETQ. CDR3 loop: CASSSTTGQGVHEQYF. CDR3 in DNA: TGCGCCAGCAGCTCCACTACGGGACAGGGTGTCCACGAGCAGTACTTC.

V gene TRBV7-2 combines with J gene TRBJ2-7, with 10 bases identical to TRBD1. The germline CDR1 and CDR2 sequences are SGHTA and FQGNSA. The CDR3 has 14 residues. Germline trimming cut 5 bases from V and 2 bases from J; bases unmatched to any gene: 3. The CDR3 DNA is TGTGCCAGCAGCCGACAGGGGGCTCCCTACGAGCAGTACTTC. Amino acids: CASSRQGAPYEQYF. The whole variable domain, filled in from reference TRBV7-2 and TRBJ2-7, reads GAGVSQSPSNKVTEKGKDVELRCDPISGHTALYWYRQSLGQGLEFLIYFQGNSAPDKSGLPSDRFSAERTGGSVSTLTIQRTQQEDSAVYLCASSRQGAPYEQYFGPGTRLTVT.

The V gene is TRBV2, the J gene TRBJ2-5; the match to TRBD2 covers 10 bases. The CDR3 runs to 15 residues. Germline V gives CDR1 SNHLY, CDR2 FYNNEI. V shed 8 bases and J 5 bases; nucleotides not matched to a gene: 11. The CDR3 here is CASSSAGGLGETQYF. CDR3 nucleotide sequence: TGTGCCAGCTCTTCAGCGGGAGGGCTGGGGGAGACCCAGTACTTC.

This chain links TRBV19 with TRBJ1-6; D is perhaps TRBD1 (6 bases). There are 17 residues in the CDR3. The ends were cut back, 7 bases at V and 4 bases at J, with 20 bases in the middle. Germline CDR1 LNHDA, CDR2 SQIVND (reference sequence). As DNA, the CDR3 is TGTGCCAGTATCCCCCGGGCGACAGGAGGATATAATTCACCCCTCCACTTT. Encoded protein: CASIPRATGGYNSPLHF.